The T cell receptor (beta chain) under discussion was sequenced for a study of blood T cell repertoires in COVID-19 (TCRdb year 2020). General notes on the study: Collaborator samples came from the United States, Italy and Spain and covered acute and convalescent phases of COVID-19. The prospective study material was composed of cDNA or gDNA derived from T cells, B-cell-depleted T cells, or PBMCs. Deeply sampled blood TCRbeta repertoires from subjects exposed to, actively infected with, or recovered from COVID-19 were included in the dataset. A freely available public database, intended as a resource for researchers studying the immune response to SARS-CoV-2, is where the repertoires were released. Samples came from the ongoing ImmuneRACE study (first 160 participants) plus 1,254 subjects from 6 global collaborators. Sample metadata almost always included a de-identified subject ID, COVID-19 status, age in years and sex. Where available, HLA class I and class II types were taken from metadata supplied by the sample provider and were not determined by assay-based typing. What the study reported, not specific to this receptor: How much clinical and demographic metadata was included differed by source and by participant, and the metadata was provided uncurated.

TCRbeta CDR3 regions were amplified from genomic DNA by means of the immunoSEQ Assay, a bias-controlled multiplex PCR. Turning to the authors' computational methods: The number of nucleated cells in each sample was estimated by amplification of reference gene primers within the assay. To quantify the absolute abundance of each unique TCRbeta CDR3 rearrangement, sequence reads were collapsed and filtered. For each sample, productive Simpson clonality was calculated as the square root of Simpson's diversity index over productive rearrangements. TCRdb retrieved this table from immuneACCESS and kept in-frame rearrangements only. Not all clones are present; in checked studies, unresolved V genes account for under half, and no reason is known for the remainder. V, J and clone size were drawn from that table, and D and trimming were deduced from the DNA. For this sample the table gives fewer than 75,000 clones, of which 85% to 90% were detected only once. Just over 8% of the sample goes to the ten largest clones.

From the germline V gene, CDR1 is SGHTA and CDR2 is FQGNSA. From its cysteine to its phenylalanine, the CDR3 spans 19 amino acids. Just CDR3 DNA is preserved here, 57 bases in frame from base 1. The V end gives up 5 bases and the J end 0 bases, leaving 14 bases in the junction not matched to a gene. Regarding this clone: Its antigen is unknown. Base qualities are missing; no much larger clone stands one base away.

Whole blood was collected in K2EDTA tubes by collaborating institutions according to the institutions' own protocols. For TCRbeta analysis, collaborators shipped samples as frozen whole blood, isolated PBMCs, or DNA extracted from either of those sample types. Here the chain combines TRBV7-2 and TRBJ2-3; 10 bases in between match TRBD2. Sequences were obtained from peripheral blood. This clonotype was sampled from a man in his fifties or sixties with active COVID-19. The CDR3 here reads CASSARGSGGFSSTDTQYF. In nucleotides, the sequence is TGTGCCAGCAGCGCGCGAGGTAGCGGGGGGTTCTCTAGCACAGATACGCAGTATTTT.